This paragraph reports one T cell receptor (beta chain). As yet, its antigen is unknown. CDR3 size: 15 residues. Germline values: CDR1 MNHEY, CDR2 SMNVEV (reference sequence). Trimming cost V 7 bases and J 0 bases, with 16 bases left between them. The test was conducted at deep level. The repertoire was sequenced with immunoSEQ multiplex PCR; TCRdb's copy has only in-frame clones and lacks some. The table lists about 680,000 clones, roughly 70% of them singletons. This entry is derived from a study of shared clonotypes between healthy human individuals. Whole-study findings and limits: Rarefaction showed sorted-subset sequencing was incomplete despite large depth. Against clonotypes common to all four donors, non-shared ones had lower generation probabilities. With a few donors compared, around 5% of naive CD4 clonotypes were shared.

This chain connects TRBV27 to TRBJ2-7; D uncertain. The material sequenced was memory CD4+ T cells sorted from blood. The subset: CD45RA-negative fraction. The receptor was derived from a woman between 25 and 40 years old in good health. The CDR3 nucleotides read TGTGCCAGCAAGAGCTCTCCGACCCTCTCCTACGAGCAGTACTTC. Translation: CASKSSPTLSYEQYF.